These T cell receptor beta chains were read from a single sample in a study of CD8 T cells in Susac syndrome. Each CDR3 protein gets one entry after TCRdb re-called the immunoSEQ multiplex PCR reads with MiXCR. This sample yields about 71,000 distinct CDR3 sequences, of which about 92% are seen a single time; approximately 0.15% belongs to the top ten. Input material: CD4+ T cells from PBMCs. These receptors all come from a human donor with Susac syndrome. The CDR3 runs from the conserved cysteine through the conserved F or W. The order of the fields is clone size, J gene, D gene, V gene, CDR3 protein, CDR3 DNA. The D gene is left open where the match is weak. The listing skips clone size in some rows; elsewhere it reads once, few, many or a size class.

. | TRBJ1-2 | . | TRBV29-1 | CSVEDGNNYGYTF | TGCAGCGTTGAAGATGGGAATAACTATGGCTACACCTTC
. | TRBJ1-1 | . | TRBV7-6 | CASSTTDIDYTEAFF | TGTGCCAGCAGTACTACGGACATAGACTACACTGAAGCTTTCTTT
. | TRBJ2-3 | . | TRBV28 | CASFGSLTDTQYF | TGTGCCAGCTTCGGGTCCCTCACAGATACGCAGTATTTT
. | TRBJ1-4 | . | TRBV3-1 | CASSQAFGGLQEKLFF | TGTGCCAGCAGCCAAGCGTTCGGGGGTCTGCAGGAAAAACTGTTTTTT
. | TRBJ2-1 | TRBD2 | TRBV7-3 | CASSFYTSGGADEQFF | TGTGCCAGCAGCTTCTATACTAGCGGGGGGGCCGATGAGCAGTTCTTC
. | TRBJ2-5 | TRBD2 | TRBV20-1 | CSAVGTSGTYRQETQYF | TGCAGTGCTGTAGGGACTAGCGGGACCTACCGCCAAGAGACCCAGTACTTC
. | TRBJ2-3 | . | TRBV4-1 | CASSQLSYSDTQYF | TGCGCCAGCAGCCAACTTTCATATTCAGATACGCAGTATTTT
. | TRBJ1-5 | TRBD1 | TRBV2 | CASKGQGSNQPQHF | TGTGCCAGCAAGGGACAGGGCAGCAATCAGCCCCAGCATTTT
. | TRBJ1-5 | TRBD1 | TRBV20-1 | CSARGGQGDQPQHF | TGCAGTGCTAGAGGGGGACAGGGCGATCAGCCCCAGCATTTT
few | TRBJ2-7 | . | TRBV3-1 | CASSQVGPYEQYF | TGTGCCAGCAGCCAAGTTGGCCCCTACGAGCAGTACTTC
. | TRBJ2-6 | TRBD1 | TRBV7-3 | CASSLVPTGSGANVLTF | TGTGCCAGCAGCTTAGTCCCGACAGGGTCTGGGGCCAACGTCCTGACTTTC
. | TRBJ2-5 | TRBD2 | TRBV3-1 | CASSLSGGETQYF | TGTGCCAGCAGCCTTAGCGGGGGGGAGACCCAGTACTTC
. | TRBJ1-2 | TRBD1 | TRBV29-1 | CSVDGTASNYGYTF | TGCAGCGTTGATGGGACAGCATCTAACTATGGCTACACCTTC